Shown below are 20 T cell receptor beta chains from a single sample sequenced in a study of cytomegalovirus exposure and HLA in healthy donors. PCR employed 60 Vbeta and 13 Jbeta primers. The table came from immunoSEQ multiplex PCR; TCRdb's copy has only in-frame clones and leaves some out. The sample carries about 130,000 clones, more than 70% recorded once. Sequenced input: PBMCs. These TCRs come from a male donor in good health and CMV-seronegative.

The chain uses TRBV7-3 and TRBJ1-3; D is unresolved. Germline CDR1 is SGHTA and CDR2 is FQGTGA. Trimming removed 5 bases from V and 0 bases from J, with 11 bases in between. The length of the CDR3 is 15 residues. The CDR3 DNA reads as TGTGCCAGCAGCCAAGACGGGAGCTCTGGAAACACCATATATTTT. Protein product: CASSQDGSSGNTIYF.

The chain carries TRBV2 and TRBJ2-5; a possible D gene is TRBD2 (6 bases). The V gene lost 5 bases and the J gene lost 7 bases, with 17 bases spanning the gap. Germline V CDR1 and CDR2: SNHLY, FYNNEI. This CDR3 spans 14 amino acids. The CDR3 sequence: CASSRGTDSGTQYF. CDR3 nucleotides: TGTGCCAGCAGTCGGGGGACTGATTCGGGGACCCAGTACTTC.

There are a few counts of this clone. This chain joins TRBV6-5 and TRBJ1-1; D uncertain. The CDR3 is 15 amino acids. V lost 2 bases and J 0 bases, leaving 10 bases between the germline ends. CDR1 and CDR2 (germline): MNHEY, SVGAGI. CDR3 nucleotide sequence: TGTGCCAGCAGTTACGGGCAGGTTCTGAACACTGAAGCTTTCTTT. As protein: CASSYGQVLNTEAFF.

The gene calls are TRBV6-5 and TRBJ1-5; 7 bases map to TRBD1. V was pared by 6 bases and J by 0 bases, with 5 bases of the junction left unmatched. The CDR3 contains 15 residues. Germline CDR1 MNHEY, CDR2 SVGAGI. Here the CDR3 reads CASRDRTYSNQPQHF. Written as DNA, the CDR3 is TGTGCCAGCAGGGACAGGACGTATAGCAATCAGCCCCAGCATTTT.

The chain has TRBV6-1 and TRBJ1-1; 9 bases map to TRBD1. With 6 bases clipped from V and 7 bases from J, the junction kept 6 bases outside the gene matches. Germline V gene data show CDR1 as MNHNS and CDR2 as SASEGT. This CDR3 spans 13 amino acids. CDR3 bases: TGTGCCAGCAGGGGGGGGACAGGGATTGAAGCTTTCTTT. Residues: CASRGGTGIEAFF.

The genes are TRBV15 and TRBJ2-1; 9 bases align to TRBD2. Per the germline V gene, CDR1 is LNHNV and CDR2 is YYDKDF (reference sequence). V shed 0 bases and J 8 bases; nucleotides not matched to a gene: 8. The CDR3 consists of 16 residues. CDR3 DNA sequence: TGTGCCACCAGCAGAGAAGTGGCTAGCGGGGCCGATGAGCAGTTCTTC. Its translation: CATSREVASGADEQFF.

This chain joins TRBV4-3 and TRBJ2-1; TRBD2 is a possible D gene (5 bases). The CDR3 is 13 residues long. Germline lookup yields CDR1 LGHNA and CDR2 YSLEER. Trimming shortened V by 1 base and J by 8 bases, and 9 bases separated the two germline ends. The CDR3 reads CASSQARGYEQFF. The CDR3 DNA sequence: TGCGCCAGCAGCCAAGCTAGAGGGTATGAGCAGTTCTTC.

Written as DNA, the CDR3 is TGTGCCAGCTCGGGTGGACAGGGGAGGAACTATGGCTACACCTTC. Translation: CASSGGQGRNYGYTF. The chain couples TRBV9 to TRBJ1-2; 9 bases agree with TRBD1. V lost 7 bases, J lost 2 bases, and 9 bases stayed unmatched. Germline values: CDR1 SGDLS, CDR2 YYNGEE. This CDR3 is 15 amino acids long.

The CDR3 nucleotides are TGTGCCAGTAGTATAGGGCAGGGTTCCTATAATTCACCCCTCCACTTT. As protein: CASSIGQGSYNSPLHF. The chain employs TRBV19 and TRBJ1-6, with D possibly TRBD1 on 5 matching bases. The germline CDR1 and CDR2 sequences are LNHDA and SQIVND (reference sequence). V was cut by 1 base and J by 1 base, with 8 bases left in between. The CDR3 covers 16 residues. The variable domain in full, completed from reference TRBV19 and TRBJ1-6, reads DGGITQSPKYLFRKEGQNVTLSCEQNLNHDAMYWYRQDPGQGLRLIYYSQIVNDFQKGDIAEGYSVSREKKESFPLTVTSAQKNPTAFYLCASSIGQGSYNSPLHFGNGTRLTVT.

This clone appeared a few times. The chain's CDR3 is CASSPSAGATGELFF. CDR3 coding DNA: TGTGCCAGCTCACCTAGTGCGGGGGCCACCGGGGAGCTGTTTTTT. The chain joins TRBV18 to TRBJ2-2; TRBD2 is a possible D gene (7 bases). Trimming cost V 3 bases and J 4 bases, with 12 bases left between them. Germline V gives CDR1 KGHSH, CDR2 LQKENI. CDR3 length: 15 residues.

Here the CDR3 DNA reads TGTGCCAGTATCGAACAGGGGGACACTGAAGCTTTCTTT. This sequence encodes CASIEQGDTEAFF. This chain joins TRBV19 and TRBJ1-1; 8 bases are shared with TRBD1. The length of the CDR3 is 13 residues. Germline V gives CDR1 LNHDA, CDR2 SQIVND (reference sequence). V dropped 7 bases and J dropped 3; count of bases not matched to a gene: 4.

The rearrangement links TRBV7-2 to TRBJ1-5; TRBD1 aligns across 7 bases. This CDR3 comprises 15 residues. Germline V CDR1 and CDR2: SGHTA, FQGNSA. V lost 3 bases and J lost 4; bases outside the gene matches: 6. The CDR3: CASSLTGTSNQPQHF. CDR3 nucleotides: TGTGCCAGCAGCTTGACAGGGACTTCAAATCAGCCCCAGCATTTT.

This rearrangement joins TRBV9 to TRBJ1-4; D uncertain. This CDR3 region has 14 residues. V was trimmed by 3 bases and J by 1 base, leaving 7 bases between them. Germline V gene lookup returns CDR1 SGDLS and CDR2 YYNGEE. The CDR3, as DNA: TGTGCCAGCAGCGGGGAGGGAACTAATGAAAAACTGTTTTTT. It is translated as CASSGEGTNEKLFF.

The chain links TRBV5-4 to TRBJ2-7, with a possible D match to TRBD1 (6 bases). This CDR3 comprises 14 residues. Per germline, CDR1 SGHNT and CDR2 YYREEE (reference sequence). V was shortened by 1 base and J by 1 base, with 9 bases between the two germline ends. The CDR3 is CASSLQQGSYEQYF. CDR3 in DNA: TGTGCCAGCAGCTTGCAACAGGGATCCTACGAGCAGTACTTC.

The CDR3 DNA reads TGCGCCAGCAGCCAAGAGGACAGGGAGGTGCCCGGGGAGCTGTTTTTT. Protein product: CASSQEDREVPGELFF. The V call is TRBV4-3, the J call TRBJ2-2; 8 bases are shared with TRBD1. After removal of 0 bases from V and 6 bases from J, the junction contained 6 bases not matched to a gene. This CDR3 spans 16 amino acids. The germline CDR1 and CDR2 sequences are LGHNA and YSLEER.

J is TRBJ2-7 and V is TRBV29-1; 7 bases are shared with TRBD1. After removal of 2 bases from V and 3 bases from J, the junction contained 1 base not matched to a gene. Per the germline V gene, CDR1 is SQVTM and CDR2 is ANQGSEA. CDR3 size: 12 residues. This CDR3 is CSVENRGYEQYF. CDR3 in DNA: TGCAGCGTTGAAAACAGGGGCTACGAGCAGTACTTC.

The chain recombines TRBV9 with TRBJ2-1; 8 bases are a match to TRBD2. CDR1 is SGDLS, CDR2 YYNGEE, per germline. Losses at the gene ends were 1 base for V and 4 bases for J; bases not matched to a gene: 7. The CDR3 spans 16 residues. CDR3 DNA sequence: TGTGCCAGCAGCGTACGGGGGGGGGCTGGATACAATGAGCAGTTCTTC. It translates to CASSVRGGAGYNEQFF.

The V gene is TRBV10-2, the J gene TRBJ2-2, with TRBD1 matching over 10 bases. The germline V gene encodes CDR1 WSHSY and CDR2 SAAADI. CDR3 length: 15 amino acids. J was trimmed by 8 bases and V by 6 bases; bases with no gene match: 9. The CDR3 DNA reads as TGCGCCAGCAGAACGGGACAGGGGCTATTGGGGGAGCTGTTTTTT. This sequence encodes CASRTGQGLLGELFF.

CDR3 sequence: CASSQVNRENTEAFF. CDR3 nucleotide sequence: TGCGCCAGCAGCCAAGTAAACAGGGAGAACACTGAAGCTTTCTTT. The chain is built from TRBV4-3 and TRBJ1-1; D is perhaps TRBD1 (6 bases). Germline assignment: CDR1 LGHNA and CDR2 YSLEER. The ends were cut back, 1 base at V and 1 base at J, with 10 bases in the middle. This CDR3 spans 15 amino acids.

The CDR3 loop reads CASSYRTGTYEQYF. The CDR3 nucleotides read TGTGCCAGCAGCTATAGGACAGGTACCTACGAGCAGTACTTC. The chain uses TRBV5-6 and TRBJ2-5, with 7 bases that match TRBD1. The J call is uncertain, as TRBJ2-7 better fits the DNA end. Germline lookup yields CDR1 SGHDT and CDR2 YYEEEE. The CDR3 covers 14 residues.